The 21 T cell receptor beta chains presented below share a single source sample, sequenced in a study of blood T cell repertoires in COVID-19. Method: immunoSEQ multiplex PCR; TCRdb's copy keeps in-frame clones and lacks some. The sample lists around 97,000 clones; 70% to 90% were seen once. The source material was peripheral blood. The receptors were sampled from a human donor in a cohort sampled during active COVID-19.

The rearrangement joins TRBV9 to TRBJ2-2; TRBD1 agrees at 11 bases. After removal of 0 bases from V and 4 bases from J, the junction contained 2 bases not matched to a gene. Germline CDR1 and CDR2: SGDLS and YYNGEE. This CDR3 has 16 amino acids. CDR3 in amino acids: CASSVGGQGVTGELFF. The CDR3 bases are TGTGCCAGCAGCGTAGGGGGACAGGGGGTCACCGGGGAGCTGTTTTTT.

This chain connects TRBV10-1 to TRBJ2-2; 14 bases fit TRBD2. The CDR3 length is 17 residues. Per the germline V gene, CDR1 is WNHNN and CDR2 is SYGVQD (reference sequence). V shed 6 bases and J 4 bases; nucleotides not matched to a gene: 7. The CDR3: CASSRLAGGLGTGELFF. The DNA for the CDR3 is TGCGCCAGCAGCCGACTAGCGGGAGGGCTGGGCACCGGGGAGCTGTTTTTT.

The chain links TRBV7-9 to TRBJ1-1, with D uncertain. V lost 1 base and J 5 bases, leaving 5 bases between the germline ends. The CDR3 loop spans 12 amino acids. Germline V CDR1 and CDR2: SEHNR, FQNEAQ (reference sequence). Here the CDR3 reads CASSLVSTEAFF. The CDR3 DNA follows: TGTGCCAGCAGCTTAGTTAGTACTGAAGCTTTCTTT.

J is TRBJ2-5 and V is TRBV7-2; 10 bases line up with TRBD2. The V segment lost 3 bases and the J segment 13 bases; nucleotides outside the gene matches: 11. Germline V gives CDR1 SGHTA, CDR2 FQGNSA. The CDR3 totals 14 residues. The CDR3 coding sequence is TGTGCCAGCAGCTTCGGGACTAGCGCCTCGCCGTGGTACTTC. This encodes CASSFGTSASPWYF.

This chain uses TRBV7-2 with TRBJ2-7, with TRBD1 matching over 8 bases. Germline V CDR1 and CDR2: SGHTA, FQGNSA. V lost 0 bases and J lost 3; bases outside the gene matches: 4. The CDR3 covers 15 residues. The CDR3 DNA reads TGTGCCAGCAGCTTAGCCAGGGGGCGCCGCTACGAGCAGTACTTC. Encoded protein: CASSLARGRRYEQYF.

The chain combines TRBV24-1 with TRBJ1-1, with D maybe TRBD1 (5 bases). Between the trimmed V and J ends, which lost 3 bases and 4 bases, there was a span of 14 bases. CDR1 and CDR2 (germline): KGHDR, SFDVKD. This CDR3 spans 15 amino acids. CDR3 region: CATSDTYGGFTEAFF. CDR3 sequence (DNA): TGTGCCACCAGTGATACTTACGGGGGATTCACTGAAGCTTTCTTT.

J is TRBJ2-1 and V is TRBV6-5, with TRBD2 as a possible D gene (6 bases). Germline V CDR1 and CDR2: MNHEY, SVGAGI. The V end lost 0 bases, the J end lost 0 bases, and 9 bases lay between the germline ends. This CDR3 has 16 residues. The CDR3 DNA sequence: TGTGCCAGCAGTTACTCGACGGGACTCTCCTACAATGAGCAGTTCTTC. This encodes CASSYSTGLSYNEQFF.

The chain uses TRBV9 and TRBJ1-1, with 9 bases lining up with TRBD1. V lost 3 bases and J lost 4; bases outside the gene matches: 10. Germline CDR1 and CDR2: SGDLS and YYNGEE. The CDR3 covers 16 residues. In DNA form, the CDR3 reads TGTGCCAGCAGCGCCATTAACAGGGGGCCGAGCACTGAAGCTTTCTTT. It specifies CASSAINRGPSTEAFF.

The CDR3 coding sequence is TGTGCCAGCTCACCACGTGGGACTAGCGGGGTGCGGGAGACCCAGTACTTC. Amino acids: CASSPRGTSGVRETQYF. The chain couples TRBV18 to TRBJ2-5; 13 nucleotides align to TRBD2. The V segment lost 1 base and the J segment 5 bases; nucleotides outside the gene matches: 7. The CDR3 contains 17 residues. Germline V lookup: CDR1 KGHSH, CDR2 LQKENI.

This chain joins TRBV7-9 and TRBJ2-3; no clear D gene. V lost 1 base, J lost 2 bases, and 4 bases lay in between. The CDR3 has 13 residues. The V gene's germline CDR1 is SEHNR and CDR2 FQNEAQ (reference sequence). The CDR3 DNA reads as TGTGCCAGCAGCTTAGGGCTCACAGATACGCAGTATTTT. As protein: CASSLGLTDTQYF. The full variable domain, rest sourced from reference TRBV7-9 and TRBJ2-3, is DTGVSQNPRHKITKRGQNVTFRCDPISEHNRLYWYRQTLGQGPEFLTYFQNEAQLEKSRLLSDRFSAERPKGSFSTLEIQRTEQGDSAMYLCASSLGLTDTQYFGPGTRLTVL.

The rearrangement uses TRBV11-3 and TRBJ2-1; a possible D gene is TRBD1 (6 bases). The CDR3 has 13 amino acids. V was pared by 5 bases and J by 3 bases, with 8 bases between. The V gene's germline CDR1 is SGHNT and CDR2 YENEEA. This CDR3 reads CASSQDSYNEQFF. The CDR3 DNA reads as TGTGCCAGCAGCCAGGACAGCTACAATGAGCAGTTCTTC.

The CDR3 DNA reads as TGTGCCAGCAGAGACGGGGACAGGGGAGGCGGCTACACCTTC. It encodes CASRDGDRGGGYTF. This rearrangement joins TRBV6-4 to TRBJ1-2; 10 nucleotides line up with TRBD1. The CDR3 is 14 amino acids. The V gene end was trimmed by 6 bases and the J gene end by 8 bases; junction bases not matched to a gene: 9. The germline V gene encodes CDR1 MRHNA and CDR2 SNTAGT.

The chain links TRBV11-2 to TRBJ2-2; tentative D call: TRBD1 (5 bases). This CDR3 has 16 residues. Germline V lookup: CDR1 SGHAT, CDR2 FQNNGV. V lost 1 base to trimming and J lost 1 base, with 10 bases between them. The CDR3 reads CASSLGQGWNTGELFF. The CDR3 bases are TGTGCCAGCAGCTTAGGCCAGGGATGGAACACCGGGGAGCTGTTTTTT. The whole variable domain, filled in from reference TRBV11-2 and TRBJ2-2, reads EAGVAQSPRYKIIEKRQSVAFWCNPISGHATLYWYQQILGQGPKLLIQFQNNGVVDDSQLPKDRFSAERLKGVDSTLKIQPAKLEDSAVYLCASSLGQGWNTGELFFGEGSRLTVL.

This chain uses TRBV24-1 with TRBJ2-7, with a weak D call TRBD2 (8 bases). The length of the CDR3 is 18 residues. Germline lookup yields CDR1 KGHDR and CDR2 SFDVKD. The V end was cut by 12 bases, the J end by 0 bases, with 29 bases between. The CDR3 DNA reads as TGTGCCTACCAGACAGGGACTAGACTTAAGACGAGCTCCTACGAGCAGTACTTC. Translation gives CAYQTGTRLKTSSYEQYF.

The chain employs TRBV5-1 and TRBJ1-1; D is uncertain. The V end lost 9 bases, the J end lost 1 base, and 13 bases lay between the germline ends. The germline V gene has CDR1 SGHRS and CDR2 YFSETQ. CDR3 length: 13 residues. CDR3 in DNA: TGCGCCACCTCGGCGCGAGGGAACACTGAAGCTTTCTTT. Protein product: CATSARGNTEAFF.

The V and J genes are TRBV6-6 and TRBJ2-6, with 9 bases identical to TRBD1. The germline V gene encodes CDR1 MNHNY and CDR2 SVGAGI (reference sequence). Trimming removed 5 bases from V and 2 bases from J; junction bases left unmatched: 7. CDR3 length: 17 residues. The CDR3 nucleotides are TGTGCCAGCAGTCGCGGGACAGGGAAGACTGGGGCCAACGTCCTGACTTTC. Translated, it gives CASSRGTGKTGANVLTF.

The V and J genes are TRBV12-2 and TRBJ1-5; the table calls TRBD1, which could not be checked here. TRBV12-2 is deemed a pseudogene. The CDR3 loop spans 17 amino acids. In DNA form, the CDR3 reads TGTGCAAGTCGCTTAGTGAGGACAGGCGGGGTGTATCAGCCCCAGCATTTT. It codes for CASRLVRTGGVYQPQHF.

V is TRBV11-2 and J is TRBJ1-1, with D perhaps matching TRBD1 (5 bases). The CDR3 totals 14 residues. CDR1 SGHAT and CDR2 FQNNGV come from the germline V gene. The V gene lost 2 bases and the J gene lost 5 bases, with 12 bases spanning the gap. As DNA, the CDR3 is TGTGCCAGCAGCTTACTGTTTCAGGGTACTGAAGCTTTCTTT. This gives the protein CASSLLFQGTEAFF.

Remarks on this clone: At one of its ends the junction is not consistent with the germline gene, which may arise from a read error. The CDR3 region is CASSKSDMNTEAFF. As DNA, the CDR3 is TGCGCCAGCAGTAAGTCAGACATGAACACTGAAGCTTTCTTT. This sequence joins TRBV10-1 and TRBJ1-1; no definite D call. Germline CDR1 and CDR2: WNHNN and SYGVQD (reference sequence). This CDR3 region has 14 residues.

This clone was seen a single time. This chain uses TRBV11-2 with TRBJ1-2; 9 nucleotides align to TRBD1. V lost 1 base, J lost 8 bases, and 14 bases stayed unmatched. CDR1 is SGHAT, CDR2 FQNNGV, per germline. The CDR3 extends over 17 amino acids. CDR3 protein: CASSLAIPGQGAIGYTF. The CDR3 DNA reads as TGTGCCAGCAGCTTAGCTATTCCGGGACAGGGCGCTATAGGCTACACCTTC.

V and J are TRBV9 and TRBJ2-3; D is possibly TRBD1 (6 bases). Per germline, CDR1 SGDLS and CDR2 YYNGEE. The ends were cut back, 3 bases at V and 3 bases at J, with 14 bases in the middle. This CDR3 region has 15 residues. The CDR3 DNA is TGTGCCAGCAGCGCAGGGGTTTTCGGAACAGATACGCAGTATTTT. Translated, it gives CASSAGVFGTDTQYF.